The clone carrying this T cell receptor (beta chain) was observed once. Clones were read by immunoSEQ multiplex PCR, and TCRdb kept only the in-frame ones, dropping some. The sample yields around 53,000 clones, more than 85% seen once. The data stem from a study of blood T cell repertoires in COVID-19. Background on the study: Samples of COVID-19 (acute and convalescent) were obtained from the United States, Italy and Spain. PBMCs, B-cell-depleted T cells, or T cells provided the cDNA or gDNA that made up the material.

Germline-derived CDR1 and CDR2 are SGHNT and YENEEA. Trimming removed 5 bases from V and 8 bases from J, with 17 bases in between. The CDR3 extends over 14 amino acids. The V call is TRBV11-3, the J call TRBJ2-3, with TRBD2 as a possible D gene (6 bases). The source of this sequence is a human donor in a cohort sampled during active COVID-19. The sample consisted of peripheral blood. The CDR3 DNA reads as TGTGCCAGCAGCGACAAGGCGGGATTTTCTACGCAGTATTTT. Translation gives CASSDKAGFSTQYF.